The next 10 T cell receptor beta chains were all read from a single sample in a study of blood T cell repertoires in COVID-19 (dated by TCRdb to about 2020). Library creation used the immunoSEQ multiplex PCR assay. This immuneACCESS table, as held by TCRdb, lists in-frame sequences with V and J called but not all clones. Of the missing ones, under half trace to an unresolved V gene in checked studies; the others have no known cause. The sample table contains approximately 220,000 clones; only one count was recorded for over 70% of them. About 8% of the sample rests with the top ten. Sample: peripheral blood. These receptors were taken from an elderly woman with acute or convalescent COVID-19.

The CDR3 protein is CASSITRQYLYEQYF. The CDR3, as DNA: TGTGCCAGCAGCATAACAAGACAGTATCTCTACGAGCAGTACTTC. The chain recombines TRBV5-6 with TRBJ2-7; the D gene is possibly TRBD1 (5 bases). The CDR3 consists of 15 residues. Per the germline V gene, CDR1 is SGHDT and CDR2 is YYEEEE. V was trimmed by 4 bases and J by 3 bases, leaving 17 bases between them.

This sequence joins TRBV29-1 and TRBJ2-3, with 7 bases fitting TRBD2. This CDR3 has 14 residues. The ends lost 3 bases at V and 4 bases at J; junction bases unmatched: 7. Germline assignment: CDR1 SQVTM and CDR2 ANQGSEA. CDR3 DNA: TGCAGCGTTGAGGCTAGCGGTAGCCCAGATACGCAGTATTTT. Protein product: CSVEASGSPDTQYF.

This chain's CDR3 is CASIIRRAGTPNQPQHF. As DNA, the CDR3 is TGTGCCAGCATAATAAGGAGGGCCGGGACCCCCAATCAGCCCCAGCATTTT. This chain joins TRBV6-4 and TRBJ1-5; TRBD1 might be the D (5 bases). This CDR3 is 17 amino acids long. Deletions cut 7 bases from V and 3 bases from J, with 22 bases between. Germline loops: CDR1 MRHNA, CDR2 SNTAGT.

This clone was counted a single time. The chain carries TRBV2 and TRBJ2-3; 15 bases map to TRBD2. Germline-derived CDR1 and CDR2 are SNHLY and FYNNEI. With V trimmed by 6 bases and J by 4 bases, 2 bases remained unmatched. The CDR3 is 15 amino acids. The CDR3, as DNA: TGTGCCAGCAGGGGACTAGCGGGAGGAGCAGATACGCAGTATTTT. Protein product: CASRGLAGGADTQYF.

The chain carries TRBV28 and TRBJ1-2; TRBD1 agrees at 11 bases. The CDR3 consists of 19 residues. J gave up 1 base and V 0 bases, and 10 bases lay outside the gene matches. Germline-derived CDR1 and CDR2 are MDHEN and SYDVKM. The DNA for the CDR3 is TGTGCCAGCAGTTTATGGGCAGTAGGACAGGGGGCGAATAACTATGGCTACACCTTC. It specifies CASSLWAVGQGANNYGYTF.

This chain links TRBV5-6 with TRBJ2-7; the match to TRBD2 covers 10 bases. J lost 2 bases, V lost 5 bases, and 7 bases had no gene match. CDR1 is SGHDT, CDR2 YYEEEE, per germline. The CDR3 spans 15 residues. CDR3 nucleotide sequence: TGTGCCAGCAGGGCACTAGCGGGGAAGACCTACGAGCAGTACTTC. Translating it yields CASRALAGKTYEQYF.

This chain links TRBV6-2 or TRBV6-3 with TRBJ2-5; TRBD2 matches at 14 bases. The J segment lost 5 bases and the V segment lost 5 bases, leaving 4 bases of the junction unmatched. The CDR3 covers 15 residues. Germline V gene data show CDR1 as MNHEY and CDR2 as SVGEGT. DNA of the CDR3: TGTGCCAGCAGTCTGACTAGCGGGGGGGCGGAGACCCAGTACTTC. Encoded protein: CASSLTSGGAETQYF.

This clone appeared once. The chain uses TRBV6-5 and TRBJ1-1; D is unclear. CDR3 length equals 15 residues. CDR1 and CDR2 (germline): MNHEY, SVGAGI. The V end was cut by 2 bases, the J end by 4 bases, with 14 bases between. CDR3 bases: TGTGCCAGCAGTTACGCGAGTAATAGAGCCACTGAAGCTTTCTTT. Amino acids: CASSYASNRATEAFF.

The chain has TRBV2 and TRBJ2-1, with 11 bases that match TRBD1. Germline values: CDR1 SNHLY, CDR2 FYNNEI. V lost 6 bases to trimming and J lost 6 bases; unmatched junction nucleotides: 7. This CDR3 is 15 amino acids long. CDR3 sequence (DNA): TGTGCCAGCAGACCGGACAGGGGGCACGGCAATGAGCAGTTCTTC. Protein: CASRPDRGHGNEQFF. Using reference TRBV2 and TRBJ2-1 for the parts outside the CDR3, the full variable domain is EPEVTQTPSHQVTQMGQEVILRCVPISNHLYFYWYRQILGQKVEFLVSFYNNEISEKSEIFDDQFSVERPDGSNFTLKIRSTKLEDSAMYFCASRPDRGHGNEQFFGPGTRLTVL.

For the CDR3, the DNA is TGTGCCATCAGTGAGGGGACAGGGAATTCACCCCTCCACTTT. Its protein product is CAISEGTGNSPLHF. V and J are TRBV10-3 and TRBJ1-6; TRBD1 matches 9 bases. The CDR3 loop spans 14 amino acids. V lost 2 bases, J lost 7 bases, and 0 bases stayed unmatched. Looked up from germline, CDR1 is ENHRY and CDR2 is SYGVKD.